The present T cell receptor beta chain was sequenced within a study of Graves' ophthalmopathy and Graves' hyperthyroidism. Other autoimmune diseases, uncontrolled infections, pregnancy or lactation excluded patients from enrollment. CDR1 and CDR2 from the germline V gene are ENHRY and SYGVKD. The ends were cut back, 0 bases at V and 1 base at J, with 10 bases in the middle. The CDR3 contains 16 residues. TCR beta CDR3 regions were amplified from RNA transcripts. HTBI-primed first-round RT-PCR preceded second-round multiplex PCR. TCRdb called the multiplex PCR reads again in MiXCR, with one record for every CDR3 protein. The table shows 740,000 or so distinct CDR3 sequences, with roughly 41% occurring only once.

This chain connects TRBV10-3 to TRBJ1-3; D not certain. Sequenced sample: peripheral blood. The source is an adult man with Graves' ophthalmopathy. This CDR3 reads CAISESPVGSGNTIYF. The CDR3 DNA sequence: TGTGCCATCAGTGAGTCCCCAGTGGGATCTGGAAACACCATATATTTT.